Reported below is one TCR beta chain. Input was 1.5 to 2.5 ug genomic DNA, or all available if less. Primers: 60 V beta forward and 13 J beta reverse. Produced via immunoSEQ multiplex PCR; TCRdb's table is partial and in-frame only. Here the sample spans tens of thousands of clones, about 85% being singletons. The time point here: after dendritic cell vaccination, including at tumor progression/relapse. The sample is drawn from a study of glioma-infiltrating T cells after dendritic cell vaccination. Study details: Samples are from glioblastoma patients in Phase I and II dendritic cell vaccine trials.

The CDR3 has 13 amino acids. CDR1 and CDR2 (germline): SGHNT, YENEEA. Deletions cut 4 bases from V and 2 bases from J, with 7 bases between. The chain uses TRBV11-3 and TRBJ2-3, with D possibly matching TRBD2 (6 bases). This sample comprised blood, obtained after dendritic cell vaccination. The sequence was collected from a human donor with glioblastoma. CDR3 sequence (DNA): TGTGCCAGCAGCTCGGGGGTCACAGATACGCAGTATTTT. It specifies CASSSGVTDTQYF.